This T cell receptor beta chain was identified in a study of blood T cell repertoires in COVID-19. Study background: There were acute and convalescent COVID-19 samples, and they came from the United States, Italy and Spain. PBMCs, B-cell-depleted T cells, or T cells provided the cDNA or gDNA that made up the material.

In the authors' workflow: From reference gene primer amplification, estimates of nucleated cell counts were derived. Profiling relied on immunoSEQ multiplex PCR, and the TCRdb table lists in-frame clones only, not all of them. For V, J and clone size, that table is used; D and trimming come from the DNA. Among 150,000 to 200,000 clones listed, approximately 82% were seen once. Germline V CDR1 and CDR2: SEHNR, FQNEAQ (reference sequence). The CDR3 covers 14 residues. V shed 5 bases and J shed 2 bases, with 10 bases lying between them. What was sequenced was peripheral blood. The V call is TRBV7-9, the J call TRBJ2-1, with D maybe TRBD2 (5 bases). This TCR came from a human donor with acute or convalescent COVID-19. The donor label of this sample is uncertain. The DNA for the CDR3 is TGTGCCAGCAGCAGTCAGAGGGCCTACAATGAGCAGTTCTTC. Its translation is CASSSQRAYNEQFF.